Following are 32 T cell receptor beta chains from one sample sequenced in a study of blood T cell repertoires in COVID-19. The assay was immunoSEQ multiplex PCR, and TCRdb's table has in-frame clones only and misses some. The sample has about 300,000 clones; about 90% are singletons. The sequencing input was PBMCs or T cells enriched from blood (not recorded which). Every receptor here comes from a woman in her forties or fifties who had been exposed to COVID-19.

The chain couples TRBV14 to TRBJ2-3; no clear D gene. The CDR3 covers 16 residues. The germline V gene encodes CDR1 SGHDN and CDR2 FVKESK. Deletions cut 0 bases from V and 6 bases from J, with 16 bases between. CDR3 residues: CASSQDQRSVSDTQYF. DNA for the CDR3: TGTGCCAGCAGCCAAGATCAAAGATCGGTTTCTGATACGCAGTATTTT.

This chain connects TRBV2 to TRBJ1-3, with 8 bases fitting TRBD1. Germline CDR1 SNHLY, CDR2 FYNNEI. The CDR3 contains 14 residues. Unmatched junction bases numbered 6, after V lost 7 bases and J lost 4 bases. The CDR3 reads CASTMTGVGNTIYF. The CDR3 DNA follows: TGTGCCAGCACTATGACAGGGGTCGGAAACACCATATATTTT.

V usage is TRBV5-1 and J usage is TRBJ2-1; 13 positions match TRBD2. Trimming cost V 5 bases and J 0 bases; bases outside gene matches: 2. CDR1 is SGHRS, CDR2 YFSETQ, per germline. The CDR3 loop spans 16 amino acids. CDR3 coding DNA: TGCGCCAGCAGACGGACTAGCGGGGGCTCCTACAATGAGCAGTTCTTC. Translation: CASRRTSGGSYNEQFF.

The chain joins TRBV3-1 (or the pseudogene TRBV3-2) to TRBJ1-3; D call uncertain. V lost 4 bases, J lost 0 bases, and 10 bases lay in between. The CDR3 is 15 residues long. The germline CDR1 and CDR2 sequences are LGHDT and YNNKEL (reference sequence). Written as DNA, the CDR3 is TGTGCCAGCAGCCCGGGAATTCTCTCTGGAAACACCATATATTTT. It specifies CASSPGILSGNTIYF.

This clone came up a few times. The CDR3 DNA follows: TGTGCCAGCAGCTTCTCTAGCGGGGCCCGAGGTACCGGGGAGCTGTTTTTT. It yields the protein CASSFSSGARGTGELFF. The chain couples TRBV5-6 to TRBJ2-2; the match to TRBD2 covers 9 bases. The junction had 10 bases not matched to a gene; V was cut back by 2 bases and J by 5 bases. Per germline, CDR1 SGHDT and CDR2 YYEEEE. The CDR3 runs 17 residues.

The V and J genes are TRBV11-2 and TRBJ2-1; 16 bases are a match to TRBD2. CDR3 length: 17 residues. V was clipped by 4 bases and J by 4 bases; unmatched bases: 4. In germline, CDR1 is SGHAT, CDR2 FQNNGV. CDR3: CASSSPGLAGGYNEQFF. DNA of the CDR3: TGTGCCAGCAGCTCCCCGGGACTAGCGGGGGGGTACAATGAGCAGTTCTTC.

The chain has TRBV10-3 and TRBJ1-4; 7 nucleotides line up with TRBD1. CDR1 ENHRY and CDR2 SYGVKD come from the germline V gene. V lost 10 bases, J lost 7 bases, and 12 bases stayed unmatched. This CDR3 has 14 amino acids. In DNA form, the CDR3 reads TGTGCCACCGGAACCGGGACAGATTTTGAAAAACTGTTTTTT. Protein sequence: CATGTGTDFEKLFF.

V usage is TRBV18 and J usage is TRBJ1-5, with 9 bases fitting TRBD1. In germline, CDR1 is KGHSH, CDR2 LQKENI. CDR3 size: 13 residues. The V gene end was trimmed by 6 bases and the J gene end by 7 bases; junction bases not matched to a gene: 4. The CDR3 nucleotides are TGTGCCAGCTCTTGGGACAGGGACCAGCCCCAGCATTTT. Translation gives CASSWDRDQPQHF.

The chain combines TRBV7-6 with TRBJ2-6; D possibly corresponds to TRBD1 (6 bases). Looked up from germline, CDR1 is SGHVS and CDR2 is FNYEAQ. The germline V and J ends were trimmed by 0 bases and 0 bases, with 9 bases remaining between them. CDR3 length: 17 residues. The CDR3 is CASSLAGQISGANVLTF. The CDR3 DNA follows: TGTGCCAGCAGCTTAGCGGGACAAATCTCTGGGGCCAACGTCCTGACTTTC. Complete variable domain (other parts from reference TRBV7-6 and TRBJ2-6): GAGVSQSPRYKVTKRGQDVALRCDPISGHVSLYWYRQALGQGPEFLTYFNYEAQQDKSGLPNDRFSAERPEGSISTLTIQRTEQRDSAMYRCASSLAGQISGANVLTFGAGSRLTVL.

V gene TRBV30 combines with J gene TRBJ1-5; TRBD1 agrees at 11 bases. Germline V gives CDR1 GTSNPN, CDR2 SVGIG (reference sequence). There are 14 residues in the CDR3. The trim removed 5 bases at V and 2 bases at J, leaving 2 bases unmatched. Written as DNA, the CDR3 is TGTGCCTGGGGGGGACAGGGGGGCAATCAGCCCCAGCATTTT. This encodes CAWGGQGGNQPQHF.

In this sample, this clone turned up once. The J gene is TRBJ2-5, the V gene TRBV3-1 (or the pseudogene TRBV3-2), with 8 bases that match TRBD2. CDR1 and CDR2 (germline): LGHDT, YNNKEL (reference sequence). This CDR3 is built from 15 residues. The V and J ends lost 2 bases and 4 bases, in that order; junction bases with no gene match: 6. The CDR3 DNA reads as TGTGCCAGCAGCCAACGGGAGGGGAGGGGAGAGACCCAGTACTTC. This sequence encodes CASSQREGRGETQYF.

The chain employs TRBV6-5 and TRBJ1-1; TRBD1 matches 8 bases. The CDR3 runs to 15 residues. Per germline, CDR1 MNHEY and CDR2 SVGAGI. Losses at the gene ends were 5 bases for V and 3 bases for J; bases not matched to a gene: 8. The DNA for the CDR3 is TGTGCCAGCAGTCGGACAGGGCTAATTGACACTGAAGCTTTCTTT. Translating it yields CASSRTGLIDTEAFF.

J is TRBJ2-2 and V is TRBV28, with D possibly matching TRBD2 (6 bases). Per the germline V gene, CDR1 is MDHEN and CDR2 is SYDVKM. Between the trimmed V and J ends, which lost 8 bases and 2 bases, there was a span of 12 bases. CDR3 length equals 14 residues. CDR3 region: CASLRDSNTGELFF. As DNA, the CDR3 is TGTGCCAGCCTACGGGACTCCAACACCGGGGAGCTGTTTTTT.

This chain uses TRBV10-3 with TRBJ1-1, with D hard to call. Germline-derived CDR1 and CDR2 are ENHRY and SYGVKD. With 9 bases removed from V and 0 bases from J, the gap between germline ends came to 11 bases. CDR3 length equals 13 residues. CDR3 loop: CAMAHEVNTEAFF. The CDR3 nucleotides read TGTGCCATGGCCCATGAGGTGAACACTGAAGCTTTCTTT.

J is TRBJ1-1 and V is TRBV5-1; unclear D gene. V lost 4 bases to trimming and J lost 0 bases, with 10 bases between them. Looked up from germline, CDR1 is SGHRS and CDR2 is YFSETQ. This CDR3 is 14 amino acids long. CDR3 DNA sequence: TGCGCCAGCAGCACCGGCCAGGTGAACACTGAAGCTTTCTTT. Amino acids: CASSTGQVNTEAFF.

This clone showed up just once. The chain has TRBV20-1 and TRBJ2-5; 9 nucleotides match TRBD2. Germline values: CDR1 DFQATT, CDR2 SNEGSKA (reference sequence). The CDR3 runs 14 residues. V lost 3 bases to trimming and J lost 4 bases; unmatched junction nucleotides: 6. CDR3 DNA: TGCAGTGCTAGTACAACTAGCGGGTTAGAGACCCAGTACTTC. Amino acid sequence: CSASTTSGLETQYF.

The chain uses TRBV12-3 or TRBV12-4 and TRBJ2-7; tentative D call: TRBD2 (5 bases). The CDR3 is 12 amino acids. V lost 3 bases, J lost 7 bases, and 10 bases lay in between. Here the CDR3 DNA reads TGTGCCAGCAGTTTGGGCAGGACTGAGCAGTACTTC. Translated, it gives CASSLGRTEQYF.

This chain uses TRBV5-1 with TRBJ1-1; tentative D call: TRBD1 (6 bases). Per germline, CDR1 SGHRS and CDR2 YFSETQ. This CDR3 is built from 14 residues. V lost 3 bases, J lost 6 bases, and 15 bases lay in between. The CDR3 reads CASSSSYRVAEAFF. The CDR3 nucleotides read TGCGCCAGCAGCTCCTCGTACAGGGTGGCTGAAGCTTTCTTT.

This clone was seen once. The genes are TRBV7-8 and TRBJ1-3; TRBD1 might be the D (5 bases). This CDR3 has 17 amino acids. Looked up from germline, CDR1 is SGHVS and CDR2 is FQNEAQ. Trimming removed 5 bases at V and 3 bases at J, with 20 bases between. The CDR3 protein is CASSAQPPGLYGNTIYF. CDR3 DNA sequence: TGTGCCAGCAGCGCCCAGCCCCCAGGGTTATATGGAAACACCATATATTTT.

V is TRBV18 and J is TRBJ1-2; TRBD1 agrees at 7 bases. Germline CDR1 is KGHSH and CDR2 is LQKENI. The CDR3 spans 15 residues. Losses at the gene ends were 6 bases for V and 0 bases for J; bases not matched to a gene: 7. The DNA for the CDR3 is TGTGCCAGCTCTCGGGACGGGACAGCTAACTATGGCTACACCTTC. Translating gives CASSRDGTANYGYTF. The full variable domain, with the rest looked up from reference TRBV18 and TRBJ1-2, is NAGVMQNPRHLVRRRGQEARLRCSPMKGHSHVYWYRQLPEEGLKFMVYLQKENIIDESGMPKERFSAEFPKEGPSILRIQQVVRGDSAAYFCASSRDGTANYGYTFGSGTRLTVV.

The rearrangement uses TRBV7-2 and TRBJ2-1; D gene unclear. V was trimmed by 5 bases and J by 9 bases, leaving 20 bases between them. Germline V lookup: CDR1 SGHTA, CDR2 FQGNSA. This CDR3 spans 15 amino acids. CDR3 bases: TGTGCCAGCAGCCCGTCCTTGGGCATTAGAGTTGAGCAGTTCTTC. It encodes CASSPSLGIRVEQFF.

The V gene is TRBV28, the J gene TRBJ2-7; 9 bases are a match to TRBD2. Germline CDR1 MDHEN, CDR2 SYDVKM. CDR3 size: 13 residues. J lost 7 bases, V lost 2 bases, and 3 bases had no gene match. CDR3 in amino acids: CASSLAGGLEQYF. As DNA, the CDR3 is TGTGCCAGCAGTTTAGCGGGGGGGCTGGAGCAGTACTTC.

This clone was counted only a few times. The chain is built from TRBV6-5 and TRBJ1-1, with TRBD1 matching 8 bases. Losses at the gene ends were 1 base for V and 5 bases for J; bases not matched to a gene: 6. Per the germline V gene, CDR1 is MNHEY and CDR2 is SVGAGI. This CDR3 spans 15 amino acids. The CDR3, as DNA: TGTGCCAGCAGTTACTTTATAGACAGGGGAACTGAAGCTTTCTTT. It specifies CASSYFIDRGTEAFF.

The rearrangement joins TRBV18 to TRBJ2-1; 7 bases are a match to TRBD1. Germline CDR1 KGHSH, CDR2 LQKENI. This CDR3 comprises 15 residues. V trimming: 4 bases; J trimming: 1 base; junction bases outside the gene matches: 4. The CDR3 DNA is TGTGCCAGCTCACTGGACAGGCAATCCTACAATGAGCAGTTCTTC. This translates into CASSLDRQSYNEQFF.

The chain combines TRBV2 with TRBJ1-3, with D perhaps matching TRBD1 (5 bases). Trimming stripped 1 base from V and 2 bases from J, with 12 bases between. Germline loops: CDR1 SNHLY, CDR2 FYNNEI. CDR3 size: 16 residues. The CDR3 nucleotides are TGTGCCAGCAGTGAAGGGGGTCAGGGAACTGGAAACACCATATATTTT. Amino acids: CASSEGGQGTGNTIYF.

The CDR3 spells CASNALAVAFF. The CDR3, as DNA: TGTGCCAGCAACGCACTCGCCGTGGCTTTCTTT. The chain joins TRBV2 to TRBJ1-1; D is unresolved. This CDR3 comprises 11 residues. V lost 7 bases to trimming and J lost 11 bases, with 14 bases between them. The germline CDR1 and CDR2 sequences are SNHLY and FYNNEI.

V is TRBV6-1 and J is TRBJ1-2, with 10 bases aligning to TRBD1. Germline CDR1 reads MNHNS; CDR2 reads SASEGT. CDR3 length equals 17 residues. V lost 3 bases, J lost 4 bases, and 11 bases stayed unmatched. CDR3: CASSDTTGGSLIYGYTF. The CDR3 region has the DNA TGTGCCAGCAGTGATACGACAGGGGGCAGTCTAATCTATGGCTACACCTTC.

The chain has TRBV21-1 and TRBJ2-7; TRBD2, the D gene given by the table, was not confirmed from the DNA. TRBV21-1 is a known pseudogene. This CDR3 is built from 16 residues. This CDR3 is CASSKDRRVPLYEQYF. The CDR3 DNA follows: TGTGCCAGCAGCAAAGACAGGAGGGTCCCGTTGTACGAGCAGTACTTC.

V usage is TRBV7-9 and J usage is TRBJ2-1; 15 positions agree with TRBD2. Looked up from germline, CDR1 is SEHNR and CDR2 is FQNEAQ (reference sequence). Germline trimming cut 4 bases from V and 7 bases from J; bases unmatched to any gene: 14. This CDR3 contains 19 residues. The CDR3 DNA is TGTGCCAGCAGCTCAGACAGAGGACTAGCGGGGGGGCGGTGGAATGAGCAGTTCTTC. It is translated as CASSSDRGLAGGRWNEQFF.

The chain combines TRBV10-3 with TRBJ1-2; tentatively, D is TRBD1 (6 bases). The V end lost 7 bases, the J end lost 7 bases, and 25 bases lay between the germline ends. This CDR3 contains 16 residues. Germline V gene data show CDR1 as ENHRY and CDR2 as SYGVKD. Here the CDR3 reads CAINSHSGQPRGGYTF. The CDR3 DNA reads TGTGCCATCAACTCACACTCAGGACAGCCGAGGGGTGGCTACACCTTC.

The chain carries TRBV6-2 or TRBV6-3 and TRBJ2-3, with 11 bases lining up with TRBD2. V was pared by 4 bases and J by 4 bases, with 4 bases of the junction left unmatched. The germline gives CDR1 MNHEY, CDR2 SVGEGT. The CDR3 is 15 amino acids. CDR3 sequence reads: CASSLISGGADTQYF. The CDR3, as DNA: TGTGCCAGCAGTTTGATTAGCGGGGGGGCAGATACGCAGTATTTT.

V and J are TRBV19 and TRBJ1-5; 7 bases fit TRBD1. The ends lost 6 bases at V and 2 bases at J; junction bases unmatched: 1. This CDR3 is 13 amino acids long. Germline assignment: CDR1 LNHDA and CDR2 SQIVND (reference sequence). The CDR3 spells CASSTGGNQPQHF. In DNA, the CDR3 is TGTGCCAGTAGCACAGGGGGCAATCAGCCCCAGCATTTT. Variable domain in full (rest from reference TRBV19 and TRBJ1-5): DGGITQSPKYLFRKEGQNVTLSCEQNLNHDAMYWYRQDPGQGLRLIYYSQIVNDFQKGDIAEGYSVSREKKESFPLTVTSAQKNPTAFYLCASSTGGNQPQHFGDGTRLSIL.